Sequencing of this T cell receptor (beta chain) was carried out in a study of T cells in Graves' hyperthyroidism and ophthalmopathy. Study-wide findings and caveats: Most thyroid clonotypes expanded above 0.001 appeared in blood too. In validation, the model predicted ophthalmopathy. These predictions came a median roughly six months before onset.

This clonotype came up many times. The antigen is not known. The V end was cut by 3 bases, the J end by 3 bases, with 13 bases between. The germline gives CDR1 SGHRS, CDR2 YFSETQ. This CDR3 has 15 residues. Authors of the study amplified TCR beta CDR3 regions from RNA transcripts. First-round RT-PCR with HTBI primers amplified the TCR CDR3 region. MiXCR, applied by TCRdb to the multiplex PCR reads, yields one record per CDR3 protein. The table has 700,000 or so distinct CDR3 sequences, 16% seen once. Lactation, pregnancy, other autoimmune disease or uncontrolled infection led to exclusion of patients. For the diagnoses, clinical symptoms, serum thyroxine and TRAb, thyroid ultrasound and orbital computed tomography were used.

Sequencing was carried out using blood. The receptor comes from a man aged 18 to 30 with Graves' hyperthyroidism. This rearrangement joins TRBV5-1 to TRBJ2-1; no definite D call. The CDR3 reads CASSWVGESYNEQFF. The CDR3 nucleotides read TGCGCCAGCAGCTGGGTGGGCGAAAGCTACAATGAGCAGTTCTTC.